A selection of T cell receptor beta chains follows, all from one sample in a study of CD8 T cells in ankylosing spondylitis. TCRdb re-called the 5' RACE reads through MiXCR, storing one row per CDR3 protein. The data show some 250,000 distinct CDR3 sequences, with approximately 24% seen just once and 0.6% to 0.75% held by the top ten. The sequenced sample consisted of blood, either unsorted or a sorted T cell fraction (not recorded which). Receptors were obtained from a male donor with ankylosing spondylitis or in good health (not recorded which). Both conserved end residues are part of each CDR3. Each record gives: CDR3 length, V gene, D gene, J gene, clone size, CDR3 DNA, CDR3 protein. A D gene is named only where the DNA matches it firmly. Clone size is shown for a subset of rows, as once, few, many or a class of expanded clone.

>14|TRBV7-9|TRBD1|TRBJ1-4|many
TGTGCCAGCAGCGGGGACAGGGGTGATGAAAAACTGTTTTTT
CASSGDRGDEKLFF
>17|TRBV6-1|TRBD1|TRBJ2-7|many
TGTGCCAGCTCATGGGGACAGGGATCCTCTGACACCTACGAGCAGTACTTC
CASSWGQGSSDTYEQYF
>14|TRBV7-8|-|TRBJ2-3|many
TGTGCCAGCAGCCCCCCCGGAGGAGGGTTTCCGGAGTATTTT
CASSPPGGGFPEYF
>13|TRBV10-3|TRBD2|TRBJ2-3|-
TGTGCCCTAGCGGGGGCTAGCACAGATACGCAGTATTTT
CALAGASTDTQYF
>17|TRBV20-1|-|TRBJ2-2|once
TGCAGTGCTAGAGATCGATTGCTAGGGTCGTTCACCGGGGAGCTGTTTTTT
CSARDRLLGSFTGELFF
>13|TRBV29-1|TRBD1|TRBJ2-3|many
TGCAGCGCCCGGGACAGGGTATTGAATACGCAGTATTTT
CSARDRVLNTQYF
>15|TRBV4-2|-|TRBJ2-2|-
TGTGCCAGCAGCCAAGAAACCAGCAACACCGGGGAGCTGTTTTTT
CASSQETSNTGELFF
>13|TRBV20-1|-|TRBJ2-7|-
TGCAGTGCTTACAGGACGGAGTCCTACGAGCAGTACTTC
CSAYRTESYEQYF
>17|TRBV10-2|TRBD2|TRBJ2-3|-
TGCGCCAGCAGTGAGTCCAGAGCGGGGGGGCAAGATGTTACGCAGTATTTT
CASSESRAGGQDVTQYF
>15|TRBV20-1|TRBD1|TRBJ2-3|-
TGCAGTGCTAGGGTTTTAGGGACAGGGACAGATACGCAGTATTTT
CSARVLGTGTDTQYF
>15|TRBV20-1|TRBD1|TRBJ1-2|many
TGCAGTGCTAGGCCGACAGGGGCCAACCGAGGTGGCTACACCTTC
CSARPTGANRGGYTF
>16|TRBV5-1|-|TRBJ2-3|few
TGCGCCAGCAGCCCATTGGCCCAAGGGGGCACAGATACGCAGTATTTT
CASSPLAQGGTDTQYF
>11|TRBV6-5|TRBD1|TRBJ1-2|few
TGTGCCAGCAGAAGGGGGCAAGGCTACACCTTC
CASRRGQGYTF
>13|TRBV12-3/TRBV12-4|-|TRBJ1-2|few
TGTGCCAGCAGTTTAGCAAAGAACTATGGCTACACCTTC
CASSLAKNYGYTF
>14|TRBV12-3/TRBV12-4|-|TRBJ2-7|-
TGTGCCAGCAACACCGGGGAGGAGTCAGGCGAGCAGTACTTC
CASNTGEESGEQYF
>16|TRBV12-3/TRBV12-4|TRBD2|TRBJ2-5|-
TGTGCCAGCAACGCTAAGGGGCTAGCGGGGGTAGAGACCCAGTACTTC
CASNAKGLAGVETQYF
>15|TRBV12-3/TRBV12-4|TRBD2|TRBJ2-3|many
TGTGCCAGCAGTTTCCTAGCGGGGCCCTCCGGTACGCAGTATTTT
CASSFLAGPSGTQYF
>15|TRBV3-1|-|TRBJ2-7|few
TGTGCCAGCAGCCTCGGCGGTCCTGGGAGTAGCGAGCAGTACTTC
CASSLGGPGSSEQYF
>13|TRBV3-1|-|TRBJ2-7|-
TGTGCCAGCAGCCAAGATAAAGACTACGAGCAGTACTTC
CASSQDKDYEQYF
>16|TRBV12-3/TRBV12-4|-|TRBJ1-1|few
TGTGCCAGCAGTTTAGGAAAGGGGTTGGTGAACACTGAAGCTTTCTTT
CASSLGKGLVNTEAFF
>13|TRBV29-1|TRBD1|TRBJ2-3|few
TGCAGCGTCGAACAGGGGGGCACAGATACGCAGTATTTT
CSVEQGGTDTQYF
>13|TRBV6-1|-|TRBJ2-7|-
TGTGCCAGCAGAATGACAGAATTCTACGAGCAGTACTTC
CASRMTEFYEQYF
>14|TRBV20-1|TRBD2|TRBJ2-1|few
TGCAGTGCTGCGCGGGGGGGCCAAAGGAATGAGCAGTTCTTC
CSAARGGQRNEQFF
>14|TRBV29-1|-|TRBJ2-2|few
TGCAGCGTTTACCGGGGAATTAACACCGGGGAGCTGTTTTTT
CSVYRGINTGELFF
>11|TRBV29-1|-|TRBJ2-3|many
TGCAGCGTGGGGAGCACAGATACGCAGTATTTT
CSVGSTDTQYF
>14|TRBV15|-|TRBJ1-1|few
TGTGCCACCAGCAGCTTTCGAGGGAACACTGAAGCTTTCTTT
CATSSFRGNTEAFF
>16|TRBV12-3/TRBV12-4|-|TRBJ2-7|-
TGTGCCAGCAGTTCCAGAGGTCAGGGATGGACCTACGAGCAGTACTTC
CASSSRGQGWTYEQYF
>15|TRBV24-1|-|TRBJ2-2|-
TGTGCCACCAGTGATGCCGGGACGGACACCGGGGAGCTGTTTTTT
CATSDAGTDTGELFF
>15|TRBV29-1|-|TRBJ2-3|-
TGCAGCGTGCCTTGGGGGCCCTCGATCACAGATACGCAGTATTTT
CSVPWGPSITDTQYF
>14|TRBV20-1|TRBD1|TRBJ1-5|-
TGCAGTGCTAGAGATGGGGGGGGACAGGGGCCCCAGCATTTT
CSARDGGGQGPQHF
>13|TRBV27|-|TRBJ1-1|-
TGTGCCAGCAGTTTATGGACCGACGCTGAAGCTTTCTTT
CASSLWTDAEAFF
>14|TRBV30|-|TRBJ2-2|-
TGTGCCTGTCAACTCGGCCTCTACACCGGGGAGCTGTTTTTT
CACQLGLYTGELFF
>14|TRBV5-4|-|TRBJ2-1|-
TGTGCCAGCAGCTTGGCTGGACTCGTCGATGAGCAGTTCTTC
CASSLAGLVDEQFF
>15|TRBV10-3|TRBD2|TRBJ2-5|-
TGTGCCATCACCGACGGGACTAGCGGGGCGTTTACCCAGTACTTC
CAITDGTSGAFTQYF
>15|TRBV10-3|-|TRBJ2-3|-
TGTGCCATCAGTGACGGGTCCCAAGGTCCAGATACGCAGTATTTT
CAISDGSQGPDTQYF
>16|TRBV20-1|TRBD2|TRBJ2-3|many
TGCAGTGCCACGTCTAGCGGGGACGGGGGGGCGGATACGCAGTATTTT
CSATSSGDGGADTQYF
>14|TRBV7-2|-|TRBJ1-6|many
TGTGCCAGCAGCTTCTTCCAGGGAGGGGCACCCCTCCACTTT
CASSFFQGGAPLHF
>15|TRBV12-3/TRBV12-4|-|TRBJ1-5|-
TGTGCCAGCAGCCCCGGGCATTCGTGGGGTCAGCCCCAGCATTTT
CASSPGHSWGQPQHF
>11|TRBV20-1|-|TRBJ1-2|few
TGCAGTGCACCGGGATACGGGGGCTACACCTTC
CSAPGYGGYTF
>16|TRBV10-3|-|TRBJ1-1|-
TGTGCCATCAGTGATTCGATATTAAGGGGGGATACTGAAGCTTTCTTT
CAISDSILRGDTEAFF
>14|TRBV20-1|-|TRBJ2-5|-
TGCAGTGCTAGAGTGGCAGGCCCCCAAGAGACCCAGTACTTC
CSARVAGPQETQYF
>16|TRBV15|TRBD2|TRBJ2-3|-
TGTGCCACCAGCAGAGGTACTAGCGGGCACACAGATACGCAGTATTTT
CATSRGTSGHTDTQYF
>15|TRBV6-4|-|TRBJ1-2|many
TGTGCCAGCATGGTTGGCAGAAGTATAGACTATGGCTACACCTTC
CASMVGRSIDYGYTF
>13|TRBV12-3/TRBV12-4|TRBD1|TRBJ2-4|many
TGTGCCAGCAGTCTAGACAGGGTGGACATTCAGTACTTC
CASSLDRVDIQYF
>14|TRBV20-1|-|TRBJ1-2|many
TGCAGTGCTAGAGGCGTAGGGTCAGACTATGGCTACACCTTC
CSARGVGSDYGYTF
>13|TRBV10-3|-|TRBJ1-1|many
TGTGCCATCAGTGGGACCGTGAACACTGAAGCTTTCTTT
CAISGTVNTEAFF
>12|TRBV20-1|-|TRBJ1-2|-
TGCAGTGCCCATGGTAGGGGAGGCGGCTACACCTTC
CSAHGRGGGYTF
>14|TRBV7-8|-|TRBJ2-5|many
TGTGCCAGCTCCCCTGGGGGGGGGCGTGCGGCCCAGTACTTC
CASSPGGGRAAQYF
>14|TRBV20-1|TRBD1|TRBJ1-2|-
TGCAGTGCTATTACCCCCGGGACAGGGAATGGCTACACCTTC
CSAITPGTGNGYTF
>12|TRBV7-9|-|TRBJ1-2|-
TGTGCCAGCAGCAACAGAAAGGATGGCTACACCTTC
CASSNRKDGYTF
>13|TRBV3-1|TRBD2|TRBJ2-3|few
TGTGCCAGCGGGCCCCTAGCGGCAGATACGCAGTATTTT
CASGPLAADTQYF
>16|TRBV9|TRBD2|TRBJ2-1|-
TGTGCCAGCAGCGTAAGAGTCCAGCGGGGGGACGGGGAGCAGTTCTTC
CASSVRVQRGDGEQFF
>19|TRBV20-1|-|TRBJ1-5|-
TGCAGTGCTAGAGATCGGGGGACGGAGATGCAAAGATTTAATCAGCCCCAGCATTTT
CSARDRGTEMQRFNQPQHF
>13|TRBV12-3/TRBV12-4|-|TRBJ2-5|-
TGTGCCAGCAGTTTAGCTCAGCAAGAGACCCAGTACTTC
CASSLAQQETQYF
>13|TRBV12-3/TRBV12-4|-|TRBJ1-5|once
TGTGCCAGCAGTTTAGGGGGGTATCAGCCCCAGCATTTT
CASSLGGYQPQHF
>13|TRBV4-2|-|TRBJ2-3|-
TGTGCCAGCAGCCAAGAGATCTGGGATACGCAGTATTTT
CASSQEIWDTQYF
>13|TRBV12-3/TRBV12-4|-|TRBJ1-1|many
TGTGCCAGCATGTCCAGGGAAGGTGCTGAAGCTTTCTTT
CASMSREGAEAFF
>15|TRBV12-3/TRBV12-4|TRBD1|TRBJ2-7|-
TGTGCCAGCAGCCCACGTGACAGGGCTTCGGACGAGCAGTACTTC
CASSPRDRASDEQYF
>12|TRBV5-1|-|TRBJ2-1|many
TGCGCCAGCAGCTTCGGTCGGACTGGGCAGTTCTTC
CASSFGRTGQFF
>14|TRBV20-1|-|TRBJ2-7|many
TGCAGTTCGAGGAGACAGGGAGGATACTACGAGCAGTACTTC
CSSRRQGGYYEQYF